These T cell receptor beta chains were read from a single sample in a study of cytotoxic CD8 clonotypes in ibrutinib-treated CLL. The protocol was immunoSEQ multiplex PCR, while the TCRdb copy is restricted to in-frame clones and leaves out a portion. The sample consists of about 84,000 clones, about 86% of them appearing once. This specimen was PBMCs, taken before ibrutinib treatment. The receptors stem from a human donor with chronic lymphocytic leukemia. Both conserved end residues are part of each CDR3. The D gene is left open where the match is weak. Not every row has a clone size; where given, it reads once, few, many or a size class.

j_call clone_size v_call d_call cdr3_aa cdr3_nt
TRBJ2-7 . TRBV7-2 . CASSDPHSEGQYF TGTGCCAGCAGCGACCCCCATTCAGAAGGGCAGTACTTC
TRBJ1-2 few TRBV19 . CASSIGQVYGYTF TGTGCCAGTAGTATCGGTCAGGTCTATGGCTACACCTTC
TRBJ2-7 few TRBV10-3 . CAIKAGVLSYEQYF TGTGCCATCAAAGCCGGGGTCCTCTCCTACGAGCAGTACTTC
TRBJ2-7 few TRBV28 TRBD1 CASSSPRGQGGDEQYF TGTGCCAGCAGTTCGCCCCGGGGACAGGGAGGGGACGAGCAGTACTTC
TRBJ1-4 . TRBV5-6 TRBD1 CASSPTGGKLFF TGTGCCAGCAGCCCAACAGGGGGTAAACTGTTTTTT
TRBJ1-3 . TRBV18 . CASSPFSGDVNTIYF TGTGCCAGCTCACCATTCTCAGGGGATGTAAACACCATATATTTT
TRBJ2-3 . TRBV21-1 . CASSGGTSGRSRGIPDTQYF TGTGCCAGCAGCGGGGGGACTAGCGGGAGGTCTCGAGGGATCCCAGATACGCAGTATTTT
TRBJ2-3 . TRBV29-1 TRBD1 CSVETPGGPDTQYF TGCAGCGTTGAGACCCCAGGGGGCCCAGATACGCAGTATTTT
TRBJ2-7 . TRBV4-1 TRBD2 CASSPSGGDEQYF TGCGCCAGCAGCCCGTCGGGGGGGGACGAGCAGTACTTC
TRBJ2-3 . TRBV6-5 TRBD1 CASSGRKQGPDTQYF TGTGCCAGCAGTGGCCGAAAACAGGGGCCCGATACGCAGTATTTT
TRBJ2-6 . TRBV7-3 . CASSSGSGGANVLTF TGTGCCAGCAGCTCCGGTAGCGGCGGGGCCAACGTCCTGACTTTC
TRBJ2-6 . TRBV30 . CAWSISGANVLTF TGTGCCTGGAGTATAAGCGGGGCCAACGTCCTGACTTTC
TRBJ1-5 . TRBV27 TRBD1 CASSQDRGPNQPQHF TGTGCCAGCAGCCAGGACAGGGGGCCCAATCAGCCCCAGCATTTT
TRBJ1-2 . TRBV9 TRBD1 CASSKDRVYGYTF TGTGCCAGCAGTAAGGACAGGGTTTATGGCTACACCTTC
TRBJ1-1 once TRBV19 TRBD1 CASSIGAGTGLNTEAFF TGTGCCAGTAGTATAGGCGCAGGGACAGGGTTGAACACTGAAGCTTTCTTT
TRBJ2-1 . TRBV6-5 . CASSTGPNEQFF TGTGCCAGCAGTACAGGCCCCAATGAGCAGTTCTTC
TRBJ2-2 . TRBV5-1 TRBD2 CATTELAGGRTGELFF TGCGCCACCACGGAGCTAGCGGGAGGTCGTACCGGGGAGCTGTTTTTT
TRBJ2-2 . TRBV18 . CASSPVHVGIGELFF TGTGCCAGCTCACCAGTTCATGTAGGGATCGGGGAGCTGTTTTTT
TRBJ1-1 . TRBV4-1 TRBD1 CASSQDPRGQGKTEAFF TGCGCCAGCAGCCAAGATCCTAGGGGACAGGGGAAGACTGAAGCTTTCTTT
TRBJ1-2 . TRBV6-1 . CASYRLPASGYGYTF TGTGCCAGCTACCGACTGCCGGCATCGGGCTATGGCTACACCTTC
TRBJ1-1 . TRBV19 . CASQSTGGTEAFF TGTGCCAGTCAATCGACAGGAGGCACTGAAGCTTTCTTT
TRBJ1-1 few TRBV19 . CASSRDGKKVEAFF TGTGCCAGTAGTCGGGACGGGAAAAAAGTTGAAGCTTTCTTT
TRBJ2-3 once TRBV11-1 TRBD2 CASSPGLAGADTQYF TGTGCCAGCAGCCCAGGACTAGCGGGAGCAGATACGCAGTATTTT
TRBJ1-1 . TRBV6-1 . CASSEALRGAAFF TGTGCCAGCAGTGAAGCGCTTCGGGGGGCGGCTTTCTTT
TRBJ1-2 once TRBV27 . CASSADSGGGYTF TGTGCCAGCAGCGCAGACTCCGGGGGGGGCTACACCTTC
TRBJ2-7 once TRBV6-5 TRBD2 CASSRLAGSSYEQYF TGTGCCAGCAGCCGACTAGCGGGGTCCTCCTACGAGCAGTACTTC
TRBJ2-1 . TRBV18 . CASSPRGHLTRNEQFF TGTGCCAGCTCACCACGGGGCCACCTAACCCGAAATGAGCAGTTCTTC
TRBJ1-5 . TRBV7-9 . CASSLLGAGQPQHF TGTGCCAGCAGCTTATTAGGGGCGGGTCAGCCCCAGCATTTT
TRBJ2-1 . TRBV6-5 TRBD1 CASSSRGSSYNEQFF TGTGCCAGCAGTAGCAGGGGGAGCTCCTACAATGAGCAGTTCTTC
TRBJ1-2 . TRBV7-9 . CASSLGDRNYGYTF TGTGCCAGCAGCTTAGGAGACAGGAACTATGGCTACACCTTC
TRBJ2-7 . TRBV5-6 . CASSFSRTLATSYEQYF TGTGCCAGCAGCTTTTCTCGGACCCTAGCAACCTCCTACGAGCAGTACTTC
TRBJ2-3 . TRBV28 TRBD2 CASSSPGLPSTDTQYF TGTGCCAGCAGTTCTCCGGGACTACCTAGCACAGATACGCAGTATTTT
TRBJ2-1 . TRBV19 TRBD2 CASNPRTSGSSNEQFF TGTGCCAGTAACCCTAGGACTAGCGGGAGTTCGAATGAGCAGTTCTTC
TRBJ2-7 . TRBV28 TRBD2 CASSLSGAYEQYF TGTGCCAGCAGTTTAAGCGGGGCCTACGAGCAGTACTTC
TRBJ2-1 . TRBV7-2 TRBD1 CASSPYPGQNNEQFF TGTGCCAGCAGCCCCTACCCGGGACAGAACAATGAGCAGTTCTTC
TRBJ1-2 . TRBV6-4 TRBD1 CASSERQGGDGYTF TGTGCCAGCAGTGAGCGACAGGGTGGAGACGGCTACACCTTC
TRBJ2-7 . TRBV7-9 TRBD2 CASSISGSYEQYF TGTGCCAGCAGCATAAGCGGGAGCTACGAGCAGTACTTC
TRBJ2-5 . TRBV2 TRBD1 CAGGTGGKTQYF TGTGCCGGGGGGACAGGGGGCAAGACCCAGTACTTC
TRBJ1-1 . TRBV6-1 . CASRETGYSTEAFF TGTGCCAGCAGAGAAACAGGGTACAGCACTGAAGCTTTCTTT
TRBJ2-5 few TRBV18 TRBD1 CASSRYRGQETQYF TGTGCCAGCTCACGGTACAGGGGTCAAGAGACCCAGTACTTC
TRBJ2-1 . TRBV7-2 TRBD2 CASSLAGGVDEQFF TGTGCCAGCAGCTTAGCGGGAGGGGTGGATGAGCAGTTCTTC
TRBJ2-7 . TRBV12-5 . CASGDRIKSYEQYF TGTGCTAGTGGAGACAGGATCAAGTCCTACGAGCAGTACTTC
TRBJ2-5 . TRBV7-3 . CASSVRGGNQETQYF TGTGCCAGCAGCGTGAGAGGAGGGAATCAAGAGACCCAGTACTTC
TRBJ2-7 . TRBV7-3 TRBD2 CASSQTSGTGFYEQYF TGTGCCAGCAGCCAAACTAGCGGGACCGGATTCTACGAGCAGTACTTC
TRBJ2-5 . TRBV27 . CASSEWTAGLQETQYF TGTGCCAGCAGTGAATGGACAGCGGGGCTCCAAGAGACCCAGTACTTC
TRBJ1-5 . TRBV19 . CASKGTLISQPQHF TGTGCCAGTAAGGGCACCTTAATTAGCCAGCCCCAGCATTTT
TRBJ2-1 . TRBV7-2 TRBD2 CASSLRVAGGNEQFF TGTGCCAGCAGCTTACGAGTAGCGGGAGGTAATGAGCAGTTCTTC